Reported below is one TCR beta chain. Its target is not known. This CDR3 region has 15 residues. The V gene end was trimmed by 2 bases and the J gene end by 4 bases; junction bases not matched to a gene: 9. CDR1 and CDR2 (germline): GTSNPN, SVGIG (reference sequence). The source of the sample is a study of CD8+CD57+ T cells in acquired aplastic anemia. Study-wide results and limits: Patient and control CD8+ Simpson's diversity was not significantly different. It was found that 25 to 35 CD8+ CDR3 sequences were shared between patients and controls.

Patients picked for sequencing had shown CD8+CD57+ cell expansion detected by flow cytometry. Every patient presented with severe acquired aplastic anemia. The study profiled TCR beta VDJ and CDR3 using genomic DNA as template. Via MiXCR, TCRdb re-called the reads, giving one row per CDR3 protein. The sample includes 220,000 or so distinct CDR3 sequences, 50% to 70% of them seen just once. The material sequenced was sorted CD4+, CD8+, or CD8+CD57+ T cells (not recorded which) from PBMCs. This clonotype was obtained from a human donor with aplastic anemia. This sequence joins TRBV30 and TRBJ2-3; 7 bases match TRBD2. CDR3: CAWSHQRGGADTQYF. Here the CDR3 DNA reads TGTGCCTGGAGTCACCAGCGGGGAGGGGCAGATACGCAGTATTTT.